This T cell receptor (beta chain) came from a study of OX40 agonist ivuxolimab in advanced cancers. The wider study: Patients in the trial were receiving intravenous ivuxolimab every 2 weeks, at doses of 0.01 to 10 mg/kg.

For this clone: Antigen specificity is unknown.

Generated by immunoSEQ multiplex PCR, the TCRdb table keeps only in-frame clones and is missing some. Of tens of thousands of clones listed, about nine tenths are singletons. With 3 bases removed from V and 0 bases from J, the gap between germline ends came to 7 bases. CDR1 and CDR2 from the germline V gene are SGHAT and FQDESV (reference sequence). This CDR3 comprises 14 residues. Points from the study as a whole: Clonal expansion from baseline to week 6 occurred in both CD4+ and CD8+ T cells. On average, CD8+ T cells had more expanded clones than CD4+.

This sequence originates from an adult with an advanced solid tumor such as melanoma, head and neck, liver or kidney cancer. This chain links TRBV11-1 with TRBJ2-3; unclear D gene. The specimen was CD4+ or CD8+ T cells sorted from blood, collected in a trial of the OX40 agonist ivuxolimab. CDR3 nucleotide sequence: TGTGCCAGCAGCTTCCAGCGCAGCACAGATACGCAGTATTTT. Amino acids: CASSFQRSTDTQYF.